These 20 T cell receptor beta chains share one sample of origin, sequenced in a study of blood T cell repertoires in COVID-19. Assay used: immunoSEQ multiplex PCR; TCRdb lists only in-frame clones, some missing. The sample includes about 58,000 clones, 70% to 90% of them seen just once. The specimen sequenced was peripheral blood. Every receptor here comes from a man in his 60s with acute or convalescent COVID-19.

In this sample, this clone turned up once. V is TRBV18 and J is TRBJ1-2; D remains unclear. The CDR3 length is 15 residues. V lost 0 bases and J lost 1, with 9 bases in between. CDR1 is KGHSH, CDR2 LQKENI, per germline. The DNA for the CDR3 is TGTGCCAGCTCACCACCGGGCAGCCTTAACTATGGCTACACCTTC. It is translated as CASSPPGSLNYGYTF.

The chain uses TRBV24-1 and TRBJ2-2, with D perhaps TRBD2 (5 bases). Deletions cut 8 bases from V and 2 bases from J, with 11 bases between. Germline CDR1 and CDR2: KGHDR and SFDVKD. The CDR3 spans 14 residues. The CDR3, as DNA: TGTGCCACCACTAGCACAGAAAACACCGGGGAGCTGTTTTTT. Translation: CATTSTENTGELFF.

The CDR3 spells CASSEARRGTSHNEQFF. The CDR3 DNA reads TGTGCCAGCAGCGAGGCCAGGCGAGGGACTAGCCACAATGAGCAGTTCTTC. The chain joins TRBV9 to TRBJ2-1, with 9 bases fitting TRBD2. Germline CDR1 and CDR2: SGDLS and YYNGEE. The CDR3 length is 17 residues. V gave up 3 bases and J gave up 5 bases; unmatched junction bases: 12.

The chain links TRBV19 to TRBJ1-5, with D possibly TRBD1 on 5 matching bases. From germline, CDR1 is LNHDA and CDR2 SQIVND (reference sequence). V was shortened by 3 bases and J by 5 bases, with 20 bases between the two germline ends. CDR3 length: 17 residues. The DNA of the CDR3 is TGTGCCAGTAGTATTGGACCCGGCAGGGCTAGGGATCAGCCCCAGCATTTT. It codes for CASSIGPGRARDQPQHF.

CDR3 region: CASSRTGANTEAFF. DNA of the CDR3: TGTGCCAGCAGCCGTACAGGGGCGAACACTGAAGCTTTCTTT. V usage is TRBV9 and J usage is TRBJ1-1; the match to TRBD1 covers 7 bases. The V and J ends lost 4 bases and 1 base, in that order; junction bases with no gene match: 4. CDR3 length: 14 residues. CDR1 and CDR2 (germline): SGDLS, YYNGEE.

The J gene is TRBJ2-7, the V gene TRBV30; no firm D call. The V end was cut by 2 bases, the J end by 3 bases, with 8 bases between. This CDR3 comprises 12 residues. Germline V lookup: CDR1 GTSNPN, CDR2 SVGIG (reference sequence). The CDR3 bases are TGTGCCTGGAGTATCTCAGGCTACGAGCAGTACTTC. Its protein product is CAWSISGYEQYF.

This sequence joins TRBV6-5 and TRBJ1-6, with D possibly matching TRBD1 (6 bases). The CDR3 consists of 13 residues. Trimming stripped 7 bases from V and 10 bases from J, with 14 bases between. Germline lookup yields CDR1 MNHEY and CDR2 SVGAGI. The CDR3 region has the DNA TGTGCCAGCATGAGCAGGGGAGGGTCACCCCTCCACTTT. Amino acids: CASMSRGGSPLHF.

This clone has only a few counts. The V and J genes are TRBV27 and TRBJ1-5; a possible D gene is TRBD1 (5 bases). From germline, CDR1 is MNHEY and CDR2 SMNVEV (reference sequence). Trimming took off 3 bases at V and 2 bases at J, with 17 bases between the two ends. CDR3 size: 17 residues. CDR3: CASSLGVSGGGNQPQHF. In DNA form, the CDR3 reads TGTGCCAGCAGTTTGGGGGTGTCGGGAGGGGGCAATCAGCCCCAGCATTTT.

The rearrangement uses TRBV28 and TRBJ1-2, with D possibly TRBD1 on 6 matching bases. This CDR3 contains 14 residues. CDR1 is MDHEN, CDR2 SYDVKM, per germline. The V gene lost 1 base and the J gene lost 13 bases, with 19 bases spanning the gap. The CDR3 region is CASSLYGRDKAFTF. CDR3 in DNA: TGTGCCAGCAGTTTATATGGTCGGGACAAGGCGTTCACCTTC.

This chain uses TRBV28 with TRBJ1-5; a possible D gene is TRBD1 (5 bases). This CDR3 has 16 residues. Germline lookup yields CDR1 MDHEN and CDR2 SYDVKM. Trimming took off 7 bases at V and 7 bases at J, with 23 bases between the two ends. DNA for the CDR3: TGTGCCAGCATCGGGGGATCCCGGGGGATAGGGCAGCCCCAGCATTTT. This encodes CASIGGSRGIGQPQHF.

The chain uses TRBV6-5 and TRBJ1-2, with 9 nucleotides matching TRBD1. The CDR3 extends over 15 amino acids. Per germline, CDR1 MNHEY and CDR2 SVGAGI. The junction had 9 bases not matched to a gene; V was cut back by 0 bases and J by 10 bases. The CDR3 here is CASSYSNWDREIYTF. In nucleotides, the CDR3 is TGTGCCAGCAGTTACTCGAATTGGGACAGGGAGATCTACACCTTC.

This chain connects TRBV11-1 to TRBJ2-2; D perhaps matches TRBD1 (5 bases). V lost 1 base and J 3 bases, leaving 6 bases between the germline ends. This CDR3 region has 14 residues. The germline V gene has CDR1 SGHAT and CDR2 FQDESV (reference sequence). The CDR3 nucleotides read TGTGCCAGCAGCTTAGTAGGGGACACCGGGGAGCTGTTTTTT. It specifies CASSLVGDTGELFF. The variable domain in full, with the rest retrieved from reference TRBV11-1 and TRBJ2-2, is EAEVAQSPRYKITEKSQAVAFWCDPISGHATLYWYRQILGQGPELLVQFQDESVVDDSQLPKDRFSAERLKGVDSTLKIQPAELGDSAMYLCASSLVGDTGELFFGEGSRLTVL.

Concerning this clone itself: The junction differs from germline at one of its ends, possibly a read error. The chain's CDR3 is CASTVDRNYEQYF. DNA for the CDR3: TGTGCCAGCACCGTAGACAGAAACTACGAGCAGTACTTC. The V call is TRBV9, the J call TRBJ2-7, with D perhaps matching TRBD1 (5 bases). CDR1 is SGDLS, CDR2 YYNGEE, per germline. The CDR3 has 13 amino acids.

The CDR3 region has the DNA TGTGCCACCAGTGATTACGGGAGGGCCACCGATACGCAGTATTTT. As protein: CATSDYGRATDTQYF. V and J are TRBV24-1 and TRBJ2-3, with 8 bases aligning to TRBD2. V shed 2 bases, J shed 6 bases, and the junction held 6 bases outside the gene matches. The length of the CDR3 is 15 residues. Germline assignment: CDR1 KGHDR and CDR2 SFDVKD.

V is TRBV24-1 and J is TRBJ2-3; 8 positions agree with TRBD1. The J segment lost 6 bases and the V segment lost 3 bases, leaving 13 bases of the junction unmatched. CDR3 length: 17 residues. From germline, CDR1 is KGHDR and CDR2 SFDVKD. The CDR3 here is CATSDVTPGQDFDTQYF. As DNA, the CDR3 is TGTGCCACCAGTGATGTAACACCGGGACAGGATTTTGATACGCAGTATTTT.

J is TRBJ2-3 and V is TRBV7-8, with no clear D. Germline loops: CDR1 SGHVS, CDR2 FQNEAQ. Trimming took 5 bases from V and 4 from J, leaving 19 bases between them. The CDR3 covers 16 residues. The CDR3 reads CASSPSGLGTPDTQYF. The CDR3 coding sequence is TGTGCCAGCAGCCCCTCGGGTCTAGGAACTCCAGATACGCAGTATTTT. The full variable domain, rest sourced from reference TRBV7-8 and TRBJ2-3, is GAGVSQSPRYKVAKRGQDVALRCDPISGHVSLFWYQQALGQGPEFLTYFQNEAQLDKSGLPSDRFFAERPEGSVSTLKIQRTQQEDSAVYLCASSPSGLGTPDTQYFGPGTRLTVL.

The gene calls are TRBV5-1 and TRBJ1-1; D is perhaps TRBD1 (5 bases). V gave up 7 bases and J gave up 6 bases, with 22 bases separating them. Germline loops: CDR1 SGHRS, CDR2 YFSETQ. The CDR3 is 15 amino acids. DNA of the CDR3: TGCGCCAGCCGTCCTATTCGGGGGAGGTTGGCTGAAGCTTTCTTT. Translation: CASRPIRGRLAEAFF.

The count of this clone is one. The chain combines TRBV9 with TRBJ2-1; tentatively, D is TRBD1 (5 bases). The CDR3 has 16 amino acids. V lost 0 bases and J lost 7, with 17 bases in between. The germline gives CDR1 SGDLS, CDR2 YYNGEE. The chain's CDR3 is CASSVVPGLVSNEQFF. The CDR3 DNA reads as TGTGCCAGCAGCGTAGTCCCAGGGTTGGTTTCAAATGAGCAGTTCTTC.

This chain joins TRBV5-1 and TRBJ2-2; TRBD1 matches at 9 bases. From germline, CDR1 is SGHRS and CDR2 YFSETQ. The CDR3 extends over 19 amino acids. The V and J ends lost 1 base and 5 bases, in that order; junction bases with no gene match: 15. CDR3 protein: CASSLNVLTGGIRTGELFF. The CDR3 DNA sequence: TGCGCCAGCAGCTTGAATGTGCTTACAGGGGGCATTCGGACCGGGGAGCTGTTTTTT.

The chain has TRBV5-1 and TRBJ1-4, with 8 bases matching TRBD1. CDR3 length: 14 amino acids. The germline CDR1 and CDR2 sequences are SGHRS and YFSETQ. With 4 bases clipped from V and 8 bases from J, the junction kept 7 bases outside the gene matches. CDR3: CASSRTGGDEKLFF. The CDR3 bases are TGCGCCAGCAGCCGCACAGGGGGGGACGAAAAACTGTTTTTT. Combining the CDR3 with reference TRBV5-1 and TRBJ1-4 gives the whole variable domain KAGVTQTPRYLIKTRGQQVTLSCSPISGHRSVSWYQQTPGQGLQFLFEYFSETQRNKGNFPGRFSGRQFSNSRSEMNVSTLELGDSALYLCASSRTGGDEKLFFGSGTQLSVL.